This T cell receptor (beta chain) was retrieved from a study of early T cells in non-severe SARS-CoV-2 infection. At the level of the study: The sequenced material was bulk RNA from unsorted whole blood, and its chains were unpaired.

This clonotype was seen a handful of times. CDR3 size: 15 residues. The V gene's germline CDR1 is SEHNR and CDR2 FQNEAQ (reference sequence). The J segment lost 1 base and the V segment lost 4 bases, leaving 3 bases of the junction unmatched. One entry per CDR3 protein results from TCRdb running MiXCR on the 5' RACE reads. Here the sample spans 80,000 or so distinct CDR3 sequences, roughly 12% being singletons. The genes are TRBV7-9 and TRBJ2-1, with TRBD1 identical over 8 bases. This TCR came from an adult who was a healthcare worker with PCR-confirmed SARS-CoV-2 infection or an uninfected control (not recorded which). Sequencing used whole blood. In DNA, the CDR3 is TGTGCCAGCAGCTGGACAGGGAAGTCCTACAATGAGCAGTTCTTC. Amino acids: CASSWTGKSYNEQFF.